The next 2 T cell receptor beta chains were all read from a single sample in a study of blood T cell repertoires in COVID-19. This table comes from immunoSEQ multiplex PCR, and its TCRdb copy is limited to in-frame clones, with some not included. This sample has 150,000 to 200,000 clones, with 85% found just once. Sequencing used peripheral blood. The receptor source for this set is a human donor with acute or convalescent COVID-19. The donor label of this sample is uncertain.

The V gene is TRBV18, the J gene TRBJ1-1, with 9 nucleotides matching TRBD1. Germline V lookup: CDR1 KGHSH, CDR2 LQKENI. V was pared by 8 bases and J by 6 bases, with 10 bases of the junction left unmatched. CDR3 length: 14 amino acids. As DNA, the CDR3 is TGTGCCAGCGGGGGGGACAGGGATTACGCTGAAGCTTTCTTT. Its protein is CASGGDRDYAEAFF.

In DNA form, the CDR3 reads TGTGCCAGCAGTCCCCGGACAGGGACGGATGGCTACACCTTC. Translating it yields CASSPRTGTDGYTF. V gene TRBV6-5 combines with J gene TRBJ1-2; 8 bases are a match to TRBD1. Germline V gives CDR1 MNHEY, CDR2 SVGAGI. The junction had 8 bases not matched to a gene; V was cut back by 5 bases and J by 6 bases. This CDR3 contains 14 residues.